This entry lists 13 T cell receptor beta chains sequenced from one sample in a study of CD8 T cells in Susac syndrome. Random hexamers were used to reverse transcribe roughly 0.5 to 1 ug of RNA. TCRdb ran MiXCR on the immunoSEQ multiplex PCR reads and lists one entry per CDR3 protein. The sample includes 100,000 to 150,000 distinct CDR3 sequences, over 90% seen only once; the top ten take 0.12%. The sample consisted of CD4+ T cells from PBMCs. The source of these receptors is a human donor in good health.

This clonotype was seen a single time. This rearrangement joins TRBV2 to TRBJ1-2; D is perhaps TRBD1 (5 bases). V was pared by 2 bases and J by 5 bases, with 9 bases between. Germline V gene data show CDR1 as SNHLY and CDR2 as FYNNEI. The CDR3 runs 13 residues. The CDR3 reads CASSEMGGYGYTF. The CDR3, as DNA: TGTGCCAGCAGTGAAATGGGGGGTTATGGCTACACCTTC.

J is TRBJ2-7 and V is TRBV19; D is unclear. CDR1 and CDR2 from the germline V gene are LNHDA and SQIVND (reference sequence). V lost 3 bases, J lost 1 base, and 7 bases lay in between. The CDR3 has 13 amino acids. CDR3 protein: CASSIQASYEQYF. Here the CDR3 DNA reads TGTGCCAGTAGTATCCAGGCGTCCTACGAGCAGTACTTC.

The rearrangement links TRBV5-6 to TRBJ2-1; no clear D gene. V was shortened by 0 bases and J by 1 base, with 5 bases between the two germline ends. In germline, CDR1 is SGHDT, CDR2 YYEEEE. The CDR3 is 14 amino acids. Here the CDR3 reads CASSLAPSYNEQFF. The CDR3 DNA is TGTGCCAGCAGCTTGGCGCCGTCCTACAATGAGCAGTTCTTC.

V is TRBV29-1 and J is TRBJ2-3; 7 bases agree with TRBD2. Germline V gene data show CDR1 as SQVTM and CDR2 as ANQGSEA. The J segment lost 3 bases and the V segment lost 4 bases, leaving 4 bases of the junction unmatched. The CDR3 is 13 amino acids. CDR3 sequence reads: CSVVGGKTDTQYF. The CDR3, as DNA: TGCAGCGTTGTGGGGGGGAAGACAGATACGCAGTATTTT.

The J gene is TRBJ1-5, the V gene TRBV29-1; TRBD1 might be the D (5 bases). The V gene's germline CDR1 is SQVTM and CDR2 ANQGSEA. V lost 7 bases and J 2 bases, leaving 12 bases between the germline ends. The CDR3 totals 13 residues. The chain's CDR3 is CSAGDVRNQPQHF. For the CDR3, the DNA is TGCAGCGCGGGGGATGTTCGCAATCAGCCCCAGCATTTT.

The chain is built from TRBV6-5 and TRBJ1-5; no clear D gene. Trimming took 0 bases from V and 0 from J, leaving 6 bases between them. Germline CDR1 and CDR2: MNHEY and SVGAGI. The length of the CDR3 is 15 residues. The CDR3 spells CASSYSGDSNQPQHF. In DNA, the CDR3 is TGTGCCAGCAGTTACTCCGGGGATAGCAATCAGCCCCAGCATTTT.

The chain has TRBV7-9 and TRBJ2-3, with D possibly matching TRBD2 (6 bases). Germline assignment: CDR1 SEHNR and CDR2 FQNEAQ (reference sequence). This CDR3 has 15 residues. The V and J ends lost 9 bases and 5 bases respectively, with 21 bases between them. CDR3 bases: TGTGCCAGTAGCAAAGGGTCCGGAGGGATAGATACGCAGTATTTT. Encoded protein: CASSKGSGGIDTQYF.

CDR3 sequence reads: CASSHLLAGERETQYF. The CDR3 DNA sequence: TGTGCCAGCAGCCATTTACTAGCGGGAGAACGGGAGACCCAGTACTTC. J is TRBJ2-5 and V is TRBV3-1, with 11 bases identical to TRBD2. Germline V gene sequence: CDR1 LGHDT, CDR2 YNNKEL (reference sequence). V dropped 3 bases and J dropped 5; count of bases not matched to a gene: 8. CDR3 length equals 16 residues.

The chain is built from TRBV5-1 and TRBJ2-7; 12 nucleotides line up with TRBD2. The germline V gene has CDR1 SGHRS and CDR2 YFSETQ. V lost 0 bases to trimming and J lost 7 bases; unmatched junction nucleotides: 5. The CDR3 is 15 amino acids. The CDR3 is CASSLGTSGTREQYF. CDR3 sequence (DNA): TGCGCCAGCAGCTTGGGGACTAGCGGGACGAGGGAGCAGTACTTC.

J is TRBJ2-1 and V is TRBV12-3 or TRBV12-4, with TRBD1 identical over 11 bases. There are 16 residues in the CDR3. The V and J ends lost 3 bases and 10 bases, in that order; junction bases with no gene match: 11. In DNA form, the CDR3 reads TGTGCCAGCAGTTTTCTCTACGGACAGGGGGCATGGGAGCAGTTCTTC. Amino acids: CASSFLYGQGAWEQFF.

This clonotype was found a few times. This chain joins TRBV6-1 and TRBJ1-2; possibly TRBD1 for D (6 bases). Per the germline V gene, CDR1 is MNHNS and CDR2 is SASEGT. The germline V and J ends were trimmed by 5 bases and 5 bases, with 9 bases remaining between them. This CDR3 is 12 amino acids long. In nucleotides, the CDR3 is TGTGCCAGCAGTCCGACAGGATATGGCTACACCTTC. This codes for CASSPTGYGYTF.

Regarding this clonotype: The junction differs from germline at one of its ends, possibly a read error. J is TRBJ2-2 and V is TRBV28; 10 positions agree with TRBD1. The germline gives CDR1 MDHEN, CDR2 SYDVKM. This CDR3 has 12 amino acids. This CDR3 reads CGTGANTGELFF. The CDR3 coding sequence is TGCGGGACAGGGGCGAACACCGGGGAGCTGTTTTTT.

J is TRBJ2-7 and V is TRBV3-1, with 8 bases aligning to TRBD1. The CDR3 has 14 amino acids. Trimming at V came to 4 bases and at J to 3 bases, leaving 5 bases not matched to a gene. Germline CDR1 LGHDT, CDR2 YNNKEL (reference sequence). CDR3 coding DNA: TGTGCCAGCAGCCCCTCGGGACAGGTCTACGAGCAGTACTTC. The encoded protein is CASSPSGQVYEQYF.